What follows are 11 T cell receptor beta chains derived from one specimen sequenced in a study of blood T cell repertoires in COVID-19. Profiling relied on immunoSEQ multiplex PCR, and the TCRdb table lists in-frame clones only, not all of them. In the table there are about 340,000 clones, about nine tenths of which are singletons. Material: peripheral blood. The receptors derive from a woman between 65 and 79 years old with COVID-19, enrolled during active disease.

The chain links TRBV28 to TRBJ1-5; no firm D call. The V gene lost 5 bases and the J gene lost 7 bases, with 9 bases spanning the gap. Per the germline V gene, CDR1 is MDHEN and CDR2 is SYDVKM. CDR3 length: 12 residues. The CDR3 loop reads CASSNSKQPQHF. DNA of the CDR3: TGTGCCAGCAGTAACAGTAAGCAGCCCCAGCATTTT.

The chain uses TRBV12-3 or TRBV12-4 and TRBJ1-4; a possible D gene is TRBD1 (6 bases). The length of the CDR3 is 13 residues. V gave up 6 bases and J gave up 9 bases, with 14 bases separating them. The CDR3, as DNA: TGTGCCAGCAGCCCCGGCCAGGGGCAAAAACTGTTTTTT. Encoded protein: CASSPGQGQKLFF.

This rearrangement joins TRBV7-2 to TRBJ2-7; 7 bases fit TRBD1. CDR3 length equals 13 residues. Looked up from germline, CDR1 is SGHTA and CDR2 is FQGNSA. Losses at the gene ends were 2 bases for V and 5 bases for J; bases not matched to a gene: 3. This chain's CDR3 is CASSLNRGDEQYF. DNA of the CDR3: TGTGCCAGCAGCTTAAACAGGGGAGACGAGCAGTACTTC.

This clone showed up just once. This rearrangement joins TRBV30 to TRBJ2-5, with 8 bases identical to TRBD2. The CDR3 contains 15 residues. Germline lookup yields CDR1 GTSNPN and CDR2 SVGIG (reference sequence). Trimming at V came to 3 bases and at J to 5 bases, leaving 11 bases not matched to a gene. The CDR3 spells CAWSLYGGGVETQYF. The CDR3 DNA reads as TGTGCCTGGAGCCTCTACGGGGGGGGCGTGGAGACCCAGTACTTC.

This chain uses TRBV28 with TRBJ1-2; D is uncertain. Germline assignment: CDR1 MDHEN and CDR2 SYDVKM. The CDR3 has 13 amino acids. V lost 2 bases to trimming and J lost 4 bases, with 8 bases between them. CDR3 DNA: TGTGCCAGCAGTTTAATGACAAGCTATGGCTACACCTTC. Translating it yields CASSLMTSYGYTF.

The chain joins TRBV3-1 (or the pseudogene TRBV3-2) to TRBJ2-7; D gene uncertain. V was pared by 8 bases and J by 7 bases, with 6 bases between. Germline V gene lookup returns CDR1 LGHDT and CDR2 YNNKEL (reference sequence). This CDR3 contains 9 residues. CDR3 sequence reads: CASAREQYF. CDR3 nucleotides: TGTGCCAGCGCGAGGGAGCAGTACTTC.

The chain joins TRBV9 to TRBJ2-7; 9 bases match TRBD1. The junction had 1 base not matched to a gene; V was cut back by 3 bases and J by 3 bases. This CDR3 has 13 residues. Germline loops: CDR1 SGDLS, CDR2 YYNGEE. CDR3 sequence (DNA): TGTGCCAGCAGCGCGGACAGGGGCTACGAGCAGTACTTC. It translates to CASSADRGYEQYF.

The chain recombines TRBV21-1 with TRBJ2-2; the table's D call, TRBD2, was not checked against the DNA. TRBV21-1 is a pseudogene segment. This CDR3 has 14 residues. The CDR3 DNA is TGTGCCAGCAGCAGGTCGGCGAACACCGGGGAGCTGTTTTTT. It is translated as CASSRSANTGELFF.

This chain connects TRBV14 to TRBJ2-1, with D tentatively TRBD1 (5 bases). V lost 4 bases to trimming and J lost 4 bases, with 17 bases between them. This CDR3 contains 16 residues. Germline CDR1 reads SGHDN; CDR2 reads FVKESK. This CDR3 is CASSRAVGALYNEQFF. The CDR3 DNA reads as TGTGCCAGCAGCCGTGCTGTAGGGGCGCTGTACAATGAGCAGTTCTTC.

V is TRBV5-1 and J is TRBJ2-7; 8 nucleotides align to TRBD1. The CDR3 spans 16 residues. J gave up 0 bases and V 0 bases, and 5 bases lay outside the gene matches. CDR1 SGHRS and CDR2 YFSETQ come from the germline V gene. This CDR3 reads CASSLVAGGPSYEQYF. CDR3 bases: TGCGCCAGCAGCTTGGTGGCAGGGGGCCCCTCCTACGAGCAGTACTTC.

The chain couples TRBV5-1 to TRBJ2-2; D might be TRBD1 (6 bases). Trimming stripped 0 bases from V and 4 bases from J, with 10 bases between. The CDR3 sequence is 15 residues long. The V gene's germline CDR1 is SGHRS and CDR2 YFSETQ. The CDR3 coding sequence is TGCGCCAGCAGCTTGGGGGACACTAGCACCGGGGAGCTGTTTTTT. Protein: CASSLGDTSTGELFF.